Listed below are T cell receptor beta chains from one sample, sequenced in a study of blood T cell repertoires in COVID-19. Sequencing was performed with immunoSEQ multiplex PCR; in TCRdb, only in-frame clones are kept and a portion is missing. The sample lists about 220,000 clones, roughly 85% occurring once. What was sequenced was peripheral blood. Every receptor here comes from a man between 25 and 39 years old who had recovered from COVID-19. The CDR3 runs from the conserved cysteine through the conserved F or W. Each record gives: V gene, D gene, J gene, CDR3 protein. The D gene is left open where the match is weak.

>TRBV10-1|-|TRBJ2-1
CASSRSGLYEQFF
>TRBV7-2|-|TRBJ2-7
CASSPAGTRSYEQYF
>TRBV9|TRBD1|TRBJ1-2
CASSPSGTGNYGYTF
>TRBV6-2/TRBV6-3|TRBD1|TRBJ2-3
CASSYSSSGTGISPLTDTQYF
>TRBV5-4|-|TRBJ1-5
CASSFRGSNQPQHF
>TRBV13|-|TRBJ1-4
CASRRAPVHATNEKLFF
>TRBV12-3/TRBV12-4|-|TRBJ2-7
CASSSPGEQYF
>TRBV9|TRBD2|TRBJ2-7
CASSPGRGYTYEQYF
>TRBV19|-|TRBJ2-3
CASSISPDTQYF
>TRBV5-5|-|TRBJ2-3
CASSMRPGSSTDTQYF
>TRBV2|-|TRBJ1-2
CASRGRGRGEIYGYTF
>TRBV6-5|TRBD2|TRBJ2-1
CASSYPAGGYNEQFF
>TRBV7-9|TRBD1|TRBJ1-2
CASTLLPGQYYGYTF
>TRBV5-4|TRBD1|TRBJ1-1
CASSPRQGDTEAFF
>TRBV5-1|TRBD1|TRBJ2-2
CASSGTESTGELFF
>TRBV5-1|TRBD1|TRBJ2-7
CASSFRQGSYEQYF
>TRBV19|TRBD1|TRBJ1-1
CASNLRGQGAGMNTEAFF
>TRBV4-2|-|TRBJ1-5
CASSQEGVWGVQPQHF
>TRBV10-3|TRBD2|TRBJ2-7
CAISESYGRLSYEQYF
>TRBV4-1|-|TRBJ2-7
CASSRDPDEQYF
>TRBV5-1|TRBD2|TRBJ2-1
CASSREDRQVDEQFF